These 17 T cell receptor beta chains share one sample of origin, sequenced in a study of blood T cells in healthy people across ages. PCR was performed a second time for about 6 to 11 cycles using a sample-barcoded 5' primer and a J-beta primer mix. TCRdb re-called the 5' RACE reads through MiXCR, storing one row per CDR3 protein. The sample has approximately 700,000 distinct CDR3 sequences, less than 40% seen once. The source material was blood. The source of these receptors is a woman older than 75 in good health.

This clonotype was found a few times. The rearrangement joins TRBV6-5 to TRBJ1-2; no reliable D call. V dropped 7 bases and J dropped 0 bases, with 18 bases sitting between them. The germline V gene encodes CDR1 MNHEY and CDR2 SVGAGI. The CDR3 runs 16 residues. The CDR3 DNA reads TGTGCCAGCACCTCAACAGTGGCAGTTGCTAACTATGGCTACACCTTC. Amino acids: CASTSTVAVANYGYTF.

Remarks on this clonotype: The missing conserved phenylalanine or tryptophan at the end of this CDR3 makes a read error likely. This chain links TRBV5-1 with TRBJ2-5; possibly TRBD1 or TRBD2 for D (7 bases each). The DNA end is a closer match to TRBJ2-7, so the J assignment may be wrong. This CDR3 has 15 residues. Germline lookup yields CDR1 SGHRS and CDR2 YFSETQ. The CDR3 protein is CASSWEARGGYEQYY. The CDR3 DNA sequence: TGCGCCAGCAGCTGGGAGGCCAGGGGGGGCTACGAGCAGTACTAC.

This clonotype was seen more than once but under ten times. The chain is built from TRBV3-1 and TRBJ2-1, with D maybe TRBD2 (5 bases). This CDR3 spans 16 amino acids. Looked up from germline, CDR1 is LGHDT and CDR2 is YNNKEL (reference sequence). Trimming took 4 bases from V and 5 from J, leaving 18 bases between them. CDR3: CASSPDRGQRNNEQFF. The CDR3 DNA follows: TGTGCCAGCAGCCCGGACCGGGGTCAACGAAACAATGAGCAGTTCTTC.

In regard to this clonotype: Given a much more abundant clone one base away, this may be a read error. No conserved phenylalanine or tryptophan is present at the end of the CDR3, so a read error is the likely explanation. The chain couples TRBV5-1 to TRBJ1-2; D uncertain. The germline gives CDR1 SGHRS, CDR2 YFSETQ. Trimming removed 0 bases from V and 5 bases from J, with 11 bases in between. The CDR3 runs 14 residues. The CDR3 DNA sequence: TGCGCCAGCAGCTTGGTAGTTAGTGGATATGGCTACACCTTA. Its translation is CASSLVVSGYGYTL.

This clonotype has a handful of counts. V usage is TRBV21-1 and J usage is TRBJ1-1. TRBV21-1 is a pseudogene locus. The CDR3 loop spans 12 amino acids. The CDR3 protein is CASRRGFTEAFF. DNA for the CDR3: TGTGCCAGCAGGAGAGGGTTTACTGAAGCTTTCTTT.

This clonotype was seen a handful of times. Since a much larger clone is just one base distant, this may be a read error. The V gene is TRBV10-3, the J gene TRBJ2-4; D is perhaps TRBD2 (6 bases). The CDR3 consists of 16 residues. CDR1 and CDR2 (germline): ENHRY, SYGVKD. Trimming removed 2 bases from V and 13 bases from J, with 24 bases in between. In nucleotides, the CDR3 is TGTGCCATCAGTGAGAGGGGAAACCGCCGGGGTCGGGAGCAGTACTTC. Its translation is CAISERGNRRGREQYF.

There are a few counts of this clonotype. V is TRBV12-3 or TRBV12-4 and J is TRBJ1-5, with D perhaps matching TRBD1 (5 bases). The V and J ends lost 5 bases and 0 bases respectively, with 14 bases between them. There are 16 residues in the CDR3. For the CDR3, the DNA is TGTGCCAGCAGTCCCACGACAGCTCATAGCAATCAGCCCCAGCATTTT. Translation: CASSPTTAHSNQPQHF.

The table lists this clonotype with many counts. The J gene is TRBJ2-5, the V gene TRBV29-1; TRBD1 aligns across 12 bases. Trimming cost V 6 bases and J 5 bases; bases outside gene matches: 10. CDR1 is SQVTM and CDR2 is ANQGSEA in the germline V gene. The CDR3 has 15 residues. This CDR3 reads CSVTPGQGARETQYF. The CDR3 DNA sequence: TGCAGCGTGACACCGGGACAGGGGGCTCGGGAGACCCAGTACTTC.

The chain links TRBV3-1 to TRBJ1-4, with 7 bases identical to TRBD1. Germline lookup yields CDR1 LGHDT and CDR2 YNNKEL (reference sequence). J was trimmed by 4 bases and V by 5 bases; bases with no gene match: 4. This CDR3 has 14 residues. As DNA, the CDR3 is TGTGCCAGCAGCTTGGGACAGTTTAATGAAAAACTGTTTTTT. The encoded protein is CASSLGQFNEKLFF.

The V gene is TRBV7-9, the J gene TRBJ1-1; TRBD1 aligns across 9 bases. The CDR3 has 16 amino acids. V was clipped by 0 bases and J by 7 bases; unmatched bases: 9. Germline V gene data show CDR1 as SEHNR and CDR2 as FQNEAQ (reference sequence). The CDR3 bases are TGTGCCAGCAGCTTAGCCAGACAGGGGGGGGACAATGAAGCTTTCTTT. Translating gives CASSLARQGGDNEAFF.

As for this clonotype: This could be a read error, since a much larger clone is one nucleotide away. This chain links TRBV19 with TRBJ2-5, with 11 bases fitting TRBD2. Germline lookup yields CDR1 LNHDA and CDR2 SQIVND (reference sequence). Trimming cost V 5 bases and J 11 bases; bases outside gene matches: 25. The CDR3 runs to 19 residues. The CDR3 bases are TGTGCCAGTAGTCCAACCGGGACTAGCGGACCTAGGGGCATAAATGAGCAGTACTTC. It is translated as CASSPTGTSGPRGINEQYF.

The chain couples TRBV7-2 to TRBJ1-6; D gene unclear. The CDR3 totals 15 residues. V was pared by 4 bases and J by 7 bases, with 14 bases between. Germline CDR1 SGHTA, CDR2 FQGNSA. This CDR3 is CASSSRPVGNSPLHF. The CDR3 bases are TGTGCCAGCAGCTCTCGTCCGGTGGGAAATTCACCCCTCCACTTT.

This clonotype has a single count. The chain has TRBV20-1 and TRBJ1-6, with TRBD1 matching 9 bases. The CDR3 runs to 16 residues. CDR1 and CDR2 from the germline V gene are DFQATT and SNEGSKA (reference sequence). The V and J ends lost 5 bases and 6 bases, in that order; junction bases with no gene match: 11. As DNA, the CDR3 is TGCAGTGCTCCTGCCCGGCGGACAGGGGCTAATTCACCCCTCCACTTT. Translated, it gives CSAPARRTGANSPLHF.

This clonotype has at least ten counts. The chain has TRBV27 and TRBJ2-7; tentatively, D is TRBD1 (6 bases). This CDR3 has 14 amino acids. Germline values: CDR1 MNHEY, CDR2 SMNVEV (reference sequence). The V end lost 3 bases, the J end lost 2 bases, and 11 bases lay between the germline ends. The CDR3 region is CASSLGAATYEQYF. Here the CDR3 DNA reads TGTGCCAGCAGTTTGGGGGCAGCGACCTACGAGCAGTACTTC.

This clonotype was counted many times. The chain links TRBV5-6 to TRBJ1-2; D not resolved. The V end was cut by 1 base, the J end by 7 bases, with 8 bases between. Germline V gives CDR1 SGHDT, CDR2 YYEEEE. The CDR3 has 12 amino acids. CDR3 nucleotides: TGTGCCAGCAGCTTGTTCTCTACTGGCTACACCTTC. This gives the protein CASSLFSTGYTF.

This chain joins TRBV4-1 and TRBJ2-3; the match to TRBD1 covers 11 bases. With 3 bases clipped from V and 5 bases from J, the junction kept 4 bases outside the gene matches. The CDR3 consists of 15 residues. CDR1 and CDR2 from the germline V gene are MGHRA and YSYEKL. This CDR3 reads CASSHGQGAGDTQYF. CDR3 coding DNA: TGCGCCAGCAGCCACGGACAGGGGGCCGGAGATACGCAGTATTTT.

This clonotype has only a few counts. The chain links TRBV14 to TRBJ1-6, with 8 bases lining up with TRBD1. The CDR3 is 15 residues long. Germline V gene lookup returns CDR1 SGHDN and CDR2 FVKESK. Losses at the gene ends were 1 base for V and 7 bases for J; bases not matched to a gene: 3. The CDR3 coding sequence is TGTGCCAGCAGCCAAGTAGGGGACAGGAATTCACCCCTCCACTTT. This codes for CASSQVGDRNSPLHF.